This T cell receptor (beta chain) was captured in a study of breast tumors, draining lymph nodes, adjacent tissues. Study-level findings and limits: Tumors had less TCR diversity than lymph nodes, more than nontumor tissue. Tumor T cell lymph node origin was a supported hypothesis, not proven. The data were judged consistent with most tumor T cells coming from lymph node and expanding in tumor. Compared with basal-like, luminal-like tumors shared significantly more repertoire with nontumor tissue.

Samples came from axillary lymph nodes draining the breast cancer. A word on this clonotype: Its specificity is unknown. This clone may be a read error of a much larger clone one base away.

Each CDR3 protein gets one entry after TCRdb re-called the multiplex PCR reads with MiXCR. Among approximately 130,000 distinct CDR3 sequences, more than 20% were seen once, and the ten largest hold around 2.6%. The sample was axillary lymph node tissue. The clonotype was recovered from a female donor with breast cancer. Some clones in this sample may be carry-over from other donors' samples.

Here the CDR3 reads CSVEASGAQHF. CDR3 nucleotides: TGCAGCGTTGAAGCCTCCGGGGCGCAGCATTTT. The rearrangement joins TRBV29-1 to TRBJ2-3; perhaps TRBD1 as D (5 bases). Judging by the DNA end, TRBJ1-5 fits better; the J call may be wrong. CDR1 and CDR2 from the germline V gene are SQVTM and ANQGSEA. This CDR3 region has 11 residues.